The clone carrying this T cell receptor beta chain is medium-sized (0.01 to 0.1%) in the sample. V lost 4 bases and J lost 4; bases outside the gene matches: 8. This CDR3 spans 14 amino acids. The germline V gene has CDR1 SGDLS and CDR2 YYNGEE. This specimen comes from a study of T cell changes during pregnancy in multiple sclerosis. Generated by immunoSEQ multiplex PCR, the TCRdb table keeps only in-frame clones and is missing some. Of tens of thousands of clones in the sample, over 80% were seen once. This specimen consisted of peripheral blood, obtained in the first trimester of pregnancy. The sequence derives from a female donor in good health, enrolled as a control in a pregnancy study. This rearrangement joins TRBV9 to TRBJ2-7; TRBD1 aligns across 7 bases. The CDR3 sequence is CASSPRQGFYEQYF. For the CDR3, the DNA is TGTGCCAGCAGCCCGAGACAGGGTTTTTACGAGCAGTACTTC.